These T cell receptor beta chains were read from a single sample in a study of blood T cell repertoires in COVID-19. TCRdb keeps only in-frame clones here, not all; method: immunoSEQ multiplex PCR. The sample has some 110,000 clones, over 80% seen once; the top ten hold approximately 0.77%. Sequencing was performed on peripheral blood. The receptors come from a woman in her 70s with acute or convalescent COVID-19. CDR3s include the opening cysteine and the closing phenylalanine or tryptophan. The D gene is left open where the match is weak. Part of the rows lack a size; the others show once, few, many or a class for expanded clones.

J | D | size | V | CDR3 | DNA
TRBJ2-5 | TRBD2 | . | TRBV4-2 | CASSQDGLAEQETQYF | TGTGCCAGCAGCCAAGATGGGCTAGCGGAACAAGAGACCCAGTACTTC
TRBJ1-1 | . | . | TRBV19 | CASSDSRGTEAFF | TGTGCCAGTAGTGACAGCCGGGGGACTGAAGCTTTCTTT
TRBJ2-2 | . | . | TRBV19 | CASSDSRRGSDTGELFF | TGTGCCAGTAGTGACTCCAGGAGGGGCAGTGACACCGGGGAGCTGTTTTTT
TRBJ2-7 | TRBD2 | . | TRBV19 | CASSVRGREGYEQYF | TGTGCCAGTAGTGTCCGGGGACGGGAGGGCTACGAGCAGTACTTC
TRBJ1-2 | . | . | TRBV6-6 | CASSLTDYGYTF | TGTGCCAGCAGCCTAACTGACTATGGCTACACCTTC
TRBJ2-2 | TRBD2 | . | TRBV5-1 | CASSLMVSSGSAGELFF | TGCGCCAGCAGCTTGATGGTGTCTAGCGGGAGTGCCGGGGAGCTGTTTTTT
TRBJ2-3 | . | . | TRBV24-1 | CATSGGQGNTDTQYF | TGTGCCACCAGTGGGGGGCAGGGAAACACAGATACGCAGTATTTT
TRBJ2-7 | TRBD2 | . | TRBV5-6 | CASSFSTSALSYEQYF | TGTGCCAGCAGCTTTTCTACTAGCGCCCTCTCCTACGAGCAGTACTTC
TRBJ2-5 | . | once | TRBV5-1 | CASSPRGHARQETQYF | TGCGCCAGCAGCCCCAGGGGACACGCCAGACAAGAGACCCAGTACTTC
TRBJ2-1 | TRBD2 | . | TRBV29-1 | CSVESLGLAGGTYNEQFF | TGCAGCGTTGAGAGTTTGGGACTAGCGGGAGGGACTTACAATGAGCAGTTCTTC
TRBJ1-2 | TRBD1 | once | TRBV9 | CASREDRGRKLSGYTF | TGTGCCAGCAGGGAGGACAGGGGGCGCAAGCTGTCTGGCTACACCTTC
TRBJ1-5 | . | . | TRBV3-1/TRBV3-2 | CASSQVAVPGQPQHF | TGTGCCAGCAGCCAAGTAGCTGTCCCGGGTCAGCCCCAGCATTTT
TRBJ1-1 | . | few | TRBV6-6 | CASITTSGTEAFF | TGTGCCAGCATCACGACAAGCGGCACTGAAGCTTTCTTT
TRBJ2-2 | . | . | TRBV5-4 | CASSLVFGGGELFF | TGTGCCAGCAGCTTGGTATTCGGGGGCGGGGAGCTGTTTTTT
TRBJ2-2 | TRBD2 | few | TRBV29-1 | CSVESGGRANGELFF | TGCAGCGTTGAATCGGGCGGGAGGGCCAACGGGGAGCTGTTTTTT
TRBJ2-3 | . | . | TRBV3-1/TRBV3-2 | CASSLLDRSPTDTQYF | TGTGCCAGCAGCCTATTGGACAGATCGCCCACAGATACGCAGTATTTT
TRBJ2-5 | . | . | TRBV2 | CASSEEAGQVTQYF | TGTGCCAGCAGTGAAGAGGCGGGGCAAGTGACCCAGTACTTC
TRBJ2-4 | TRBD1 | . | TRBV19 | CASRDRGQDIQYF | TGTGCCAGTAGAGACAGGGGGCAGGACATTCAGTACTTC
TRBJ1-2 | . | once | TRBV9 | CASSDDGVGYTF | TGTGCCAGCAGTGACGACGGGGTCGGCTACACCTTC
TRBJ2-3 | TRBD1 | . | TRBV29-1 | CSVQQGALTDTQYF | TGCAGCGTTCAACAGGGGGCGCTTACAGATACGCAGTATTTT
TRBJ2-4 | . | . | TRBV28 | CASSPGTLVAKNIQYF | TGTGCCAGCAGTCCAGGGACACTAGTAGCCAAAAACATTCAGTACTTC
TRBJ1-1 | . | . | TRBV19 | CASSMSGPNLEAFF | TGTGCCAGTAGTATGTCTGGGCCCAATCTTGAAGCTTTCTTT
TRBJ1-1 | TRBD1 | . | TRBV10-2 | CASRMTGSTEAFF | TGCGCCAGCAGGATGACAGGGTCTACTGAAGCTTTCTTT
TRBJ2-3 | TRBD2 | . | TRBV11-2 | CASSRLAVSTDTQYF | TGTGCCAGCAGCCGACTAGCAGTTAGCACAGATACGCAGTATTTT
TRBJ1-2 | . | . | TRBV7-9 | CASSFPTGEGNGYGYTF | TGTGCCAGCAGCTTTCCAACCGGAGAGGGAAACGGCTATGGCTACACCTTC
TRBJ2-2 | TRBD2 | . | TRBV3-1/TRBV3-2 | CASSQTSGGAGELFF | TGTGCCAGCAGCCAGACTAGCGGGGGGGCCGGGGAGCTGTTTTTT
TRBJ2-1 | TRBD2 | . | TRBV29-1 | CSVAPSGGANEQFF | TGCAGCGTTGCCCCTAGCGGGGGGGCAAATGAGCAGTTCTTC
TRBJ2-1 | TRBD2 | . | TRBV7-9 | CASGRAGLAGYNEQFF | TGTGCCAGCGGCCGAGCCGGACTAGCGGGGTACAATGAGCAGTTCTTC
TRBJ1-5 | . | . | TRBV11-2 | CASSLIGGRQPQHF | TGTGCCAGCAGCTTAATAGGTGGCAGGCAGCCCCAGCATTTT
TRBJ2-3 | . | . | TRBV7-2 | CASSFPSTDTQYF | TGTGCCAGCAGCTTCCCTAGCACAGATACGCAGTATTTT
TRBJ2-1 | . | . | TRBV11-3 | CASSFGAGRQFF | TGTGCCAGCAGCTTTGGCGCGGGGCGACAATTCTTC
TRBJ2-3 | TRBD2 | . | TRBV5-4 | CASSRGGLAGTDTQYF | TGTGCCAGCAGCCGGGGGGGACTAGCGGGAACAGATACGCAGTATTTT
TRBJ2-3 | TRBD2 | . | TRBV7-9 | CASSFNLAGGPTDTQYF | TGTGCCAGCAGCTTTAACCTAGCGGGAGGGCCCACAGATACGCAGTATTTT
TRBJ2-2 | TRBD2 | . | TRBV3-1/TRBV3-2 | CASSQRFTSGTGELFF | TGTGCCAGCAGCCAAAGGTTCACTAGCGGGACCGGGGAGCTGTTTTTT
TRBJ2-3 | TRBD1 | . | TRBV20-1 | CSAGDRASSTDTQYF | TGCAGTGCTGGTGACAGGGCAAGTAGCACAGATACGCAGTATTTT
TRBJ1-2 | . | few | TRBV10-3 | CATTGGPGANYGYTF | TGTGCCACCACGGGGGGGCCAGGGGCTAACTATGGCTACACCTTC
TRBJ1-6 | . | few | TRBV14 | CASSQGDTQAHNSPLHF | TGTGCCAGCAGCCAAGGAGACACCCAGGCGCATAATTCACCCCTCCACTTT
TRBJ2-2 | . | . | TRBV3-1/TRBV3-2 | CASSQLNTGELFF | TGTGCCAGCAGCCAACTGAACACCGGGGAGCTGTTTTTT
TRBJ1-4 | . | few | TRBV29-1 | CSGLYSWGEKLFF | TGCAGCGGGCTTTACAGTTGGGGCGAAAAACTGTTTTTT
TRBJ2-2 | TRBD1 | . | TRBV5-6 | CASSLQGAYTGELFF | TGTGCCAGCAGCTTACAGGGGGCCTACACCGGGGAGCTGTTTTTT
TRBJ2-7 | TRBD2 | . | TRBV10-3 | CAICSGASYEQYF | TGTGCCATCTGTAGCGGGGCTTCCTACGAGCAGTACTTC
TRBJ1-5 | . | . | TRBV5-6 | CASSDSRRGLSQPQHF | TGTGCCAGCAGCGACAGCAGAAGGGGTTTGAGTCAGCCCCAGCATTTT
TRBJ2-1 | TRBD2 | . | TRBV2 | CASSEGQTSGSEQFF | TGTGCCAGCAGTGAAGGTCAGACTAGCGGAAGCGAGCAGTTCTTC
TRBJ2-3 | . | . | TRBV27 | CASSFRGGFTDTQYF | TGTGCCAGCAGTTTCCGCGGGGGCTTCACAGATACGCAGTATTTT
TRBJ2-7 | TRBD2 | . | TRBV18 | CASSPNSSGRLYEQYF | TGTGCCAGCTCACCAAATTCTAGCGGGAGGCTCTACGAGCAGTACTTC
TRBJ2-7 | . | once | TRBV6-5 | CASSQTLSHEQYF | TGTGCCAGCAGTCAGACTCTATCCCACGAGCAGTACTTC